These 5 T cell receptor beta chains share one sample of origin, sequenced in a study of blood T cell repertoires in COVID-19. TCRdb's copy holds only in-frame clones and misses some; the assay was immunoSEQ multiplex PCR. This table has about 69,000 clones, about 90% appearing once. The sample consisted of peripheral blood. Receptor source: a man aged 40-49 years with COVID-19, enrolled during active disease.

This rearrangement joins TRBV24-1 to TRBJ2-5; a weak D match, TRBD1 (6 bases). The CDR3 is 14 residues long. V was cut by 2 bases and J by 5 bases, with 11 bases left in between. The germline gives CDR1 KGHDR, CDR2 SFDVKD. Written as DNA, the CDR3 is TGTGCCACCAGTGATTCACAGGGAGAGGAGACCCAGTACTTC. This sequence encodes CATSDSQGEETQYF.

This sequence joins TRBV20-1 and TRBJ1-2; perhaps TRBD1 as D (5 bases). V gave up 6 bases and J gave up 7 bases, with 12 bases separating them. CDR1 is DFQATT, CDR2 SNEGSKA, per germline (reference sequence). The CDR3 extends over 11 amino acids. CDR3 region: CSAEAGGGYTF. The CDR3 DNA sequence: TGCAGTGCCGAGGCGGGGGGTGGCTACACCTTC.

This clone was picked up one time. The chain links TRBV10-3 to TRBJ2-3; TRBD1 agrees at 10 bases. V trimming: 8 bases; J trimming: 0 bases; junction bases outside the gene matches: 5. CDR3 size: 15 residues. Germline-derived CDR1 and CDR2 are ENHRY and SYGVKD. The CDR3 DNA sequence: TGTGCCATCCGGGGGACAGGGGCTAGCACAGATACGCAGTATTTT. It encodes CAIRGTGASTDTQYF.

The V gene is TRBV4-1, the J gene TRBJ2-6; possibly TRBD1 for D (5 bases). The V end lost 0 bases, the J end lost 2 bases, and 11 bases lay between the germline ends. Germline V CDR1 and CDR2: MGHRA, YSYEKL. CDR3 size: 17 residues. CDR3 nucleotides: TGCGCCAGCAGCCAAGATCCAGGGAAGACTGGGGCCAACGTCCTGACTTTC. It translates to CASSQDPGKTGANVLTF.

The chain uses TRBV30 and TRBJ2-5; 12 bases are shared with TRBD2. The V and J ends lost 0 bases and 5 bases, in that order; junction bases with no gene match: 4. CDR1 and CDR2 (germline): GTSNPN, SVGIG (reference sequence). CDR3 length equals 15 residues. The CDR3 DNA follows: TGTGCCTGGAGTGTATCTAGCGGGGGGGCGGAGACCCAGTACTTC. Translating it yields CAWSVSSGGAETQYF.